The clone carrying this TCR beta chain was seen many times. These data are taken from a study of T-cell memory formation after mild COVID-19. With V trimmed by 5 bases and J by 7 bases, 7 bases remained unmatched. This CDR3 contains 14 residues. TCRdb re-derived calls from the 5' RACE reads in MiXCR, one entry per CDR3 protein. The table lists some 150,000 distinct CDR3 sequences, 5.5% to 7% of them singletons, with about 2.1% in the top ten. This sequence joins TRBV12-3 or TRBV12-4 and TRBJ2-5; 10 bases fit TRBD2. This TCR was recovered from an adult woman who had mild COVID-19 (a few samples of this study predate the infection). Cell type and time point are not known. Sequencing input: PBMCs or a T cell subset sorted from them (not recorded which). The CDR3 spells CASSGGRTSGTQYF. CDR3 sequence (DNA): TGTGCCAGCAGTGGCGGAAGGACTAGCGGGACCCAGTACTTC.